What follows is one T cell receptor (beta chain) and its context. Its antigen is still unknown. These data come from a study of cytomegalovirus exposure and HLA in healthy donors. Study-wide findings and caveats: Researchers reportedly found TCR beta sequences accurately predicted most subjects' HLA-A and HLA-B alleles. HLA alleles showed associations with 15,000 to 20,000 TCR beta sequences in a later analysis, at a 0.05 false discovery rate. Most CMV-associated TCR beta chains were later found to appear HLA-restricted.

PCR primers comprised 60 Vbeta and 13 Jbeta primers. Generated by immunoSEQ multiplex PCR, the TCRdb table keeps only in-frame clones and is missing some. In all, the sample yields about 160,000 clones. This CDR3 spans 15 amino acids. Between the trimmed V and J ends, which lost 0 bases and 5 bases, there was a span of 11 bases. Germline CDR1 is LGHNA and CDR2 is YNFKEQ. The receptor was derived from a woman between 45 and 65 years old in good health and CMV-seronegative. Sequencing was carried out using PBMCs. The rearrangement joins TRBV4-2 to TRBJ1-5, with a possible D match to TRBD1 (5 bases). CDR3 DNA: TGTGCCAGCAGCCAAGATGCAGGGCCCCATCAGCCCCAGCATTTT. It yields the protein CASSQDAGPHQPQHF.